This T cell receptor (beta chain) emerged from a study of cytomegalovirus exposure and HLA in healthy donors (dated by TCRdb to 2015 to 2018). Concerning the study at large: An earlier analysis of several hundred of the donors reported approximately 300 Gb of sequence data and 117 million unique TCR beta sequences from about 200 million T cells. Five DR-DQ haplotypes were handled as single units for association and clustering, since linkage in the cohort was strong. Across approximately 420 genotyped donors of the cohort, an average of approximately 240,000 unique TCR beta nucleotide sequences per donor were sequenced, and roughly a sixth of those sequences were non-productive. Both class I and class II loci were covered by HLA typing, at four-digit resolution. Roughly 300 gigabases of sequencing data and around 90 million unique TCR sequences made up an early release that covered nearly 650 HLA-typed donors. Among the roughly 390 genotyped donors, approximately 81% belonged to the genetic ancestry cluster associated with self-reported Caucasian donors. Typing coverage varied by locus: roughly 620-640 donors for A, B, C, DRB1 and DQB1; 522 for DQA1; approximately 570 for DPA1; 450 to 480 for DPB1. In a later analysis, previously published TCR beta repertoires from several hundred donors were re-analyzed and high-resolution HLA genotyping was added so that TCR occurrence patterns could be studied. An earlier analysis of roughly 600 of the donors used high-throughput TCR beta sequencing to judge whether each TCR beta V gene segment behaved as functional or pseudogenic. In addition to the first cohort of 666 subjects, a separate validation cohort of 120 different subjects was used. Rather than drawing on any new phenotypic data, the later analysis identified candidate immune exposures from TCR beta sequences and the way those sequences occurred across donors. The study used immunosequencing to profile the T cell repertoires of about 670 subjects and linked those repertoires to cytomegalovirus serostatus. Alongside the repertoire data, information on donor age, sex, ethnicity and CMV serostatus was compiled. In a later genetic analysis, genome-wide SNP genotypes for about three fifths of the 666 donors were used, and that subset was treated as a discovery cohort. To predict cytomegalovirus infection status, the study brought together high-throughput TCR immunosequencing, statistical association of individual TCRs with disease status, and machine learning. The study aimed to test whether signatures of past pathogen exposure could be identified by cataloging public T cell receptors. Every repertoire in the discovery cohort had been generated on one and the same sequencing platform.

The cohort was made up of 666 healthy bone marrow donors. At the time of sampling, every cohort member was nominally healthy, though immune exposures that went unrecorded were likely present. The donor was CMV seronegative and was included in the group of several hundred seronegative cohort members. Every donor gave a peripheral blood sample, and the peripheral blood mononuclear cells from that sample were used for TCR beta sequencing. The Qiagen DNeasy Blood Extraction Kit was used to extract genomic DNA from the blood cell samples. Libraries were prepared through the immunoSEQ multiplex PCR assay. A mixture of 60 forward primers for TCR Vbeta segments and 13 reverse primers for TCR Jbeta segments was used in the multiplex PCR. The CDR3 region of rearranged TCR beta genes was amplified from genomic DNA by a multiplex PCR assay. The amplified TCR beta libraries were sequenced on the Illumina HiSeq System as 87-base-pair reads. The authors' analysis ran thus. A later analysis counted about 76 million unique TCR beta chains across the 640 or so repertoires, and some 11 million of these chains were shared by at least two donors. Raw reads were error-corrected and collapsed into unique sequences with a nearest-neighbor algorithm that merged closely related sequences to remove PCR and sequencing errors. V, D and J gene segments were assigned by aligning CDR3 sequences to IMGT reference sequences. Each retained sequence needed at least a six-nucleotide match to both a V gene segment and a J gene segment. Rearrangements were called productive when the CDR3 lacked stop codons and stayed in frame with V and J; all others were non-productive. Following IMGT convention, CDR3 was defined as the stretch from the second conserved V-encoded cysteine up to the conserved J-encoded phenylalanine. In an earlier analysis of around 540 of the donors, sequences lacking an unambiguous match to a single V gene segment were excluded. An earlier analysis of several hundred of the donors called V segments functional above 56.7% productive rearrangements and segregating when the between-donor standard deviation exceeded 5%. A statistical classification framework was developed to diagnose cytomegalovirus status using the catalog of TCR beta chain sequences. In a later analysis, V and J genes were assigned by comparing TCR nucleotide sequences against IMGT/GENE-DB human TR gene sequences. Using the TCRdist pipeline, a later analysis assigned CDR3 sequences along with most-parsimonious VDJ recombination scenarios. In a later analysis, every TCR beta chain was defined by the combination of its CDR3 amino acid sequence and its V-gene family, and reads without a unique V-gene family were dropped. To address suspected cross-contamination and a sequencing artifact, a later analysis removed 450 to 700 highly shared, low-generation-probability nucleotide sequences. A later analysis calculated a clonal expansion index for each public chain from normalized within-repertoire ranks of inferred template counts. In a later analysis, generation probabilities were computed with a VDJ recombination model fitted to out-of-frame rearrangements, and the resulting probabilities were checked against IGoR. In a later analysis, hypergeometric tests were used to score TCR-TCR, TCR-HLA and TCR-CMV co-occurrence, with a repertoire-size bias correction applied to TCR pairs. To estimate false discovery rates, a later analysis permuted the HLA or CMV assignments 20 times. In a later analysis, co-occurring TCRs were grouped using DBSCAN, with TCRdist sequence similarity added in when clustering inside HLA-allele-positive subsets. Repertoires with fewer than 30,000 or more than 120,000 public chains, plus five repertoires with anomalous nucleotide sharing, were excluded from co-occurrence clustering. Sourced from immuneACCESS, this table was stored by TCRdb with only in-frame sequences that have V and J called. A share of the clones is absent; for the studies checked, an unresolved V gene accounts for under half, and the remainder has no known explanation. V, J and clone size derive from that table, while D and trimming were established from the DNA sequence. The sample table records about 110,000 clones; approximately 81% of these occur just once. In total, the top ten clones hold 2.2% of the sample.

Study-level results and caveats: According to the authors, the approach could potentially be generalized to other disease states and immunological phenotypes. In vitro tests confirmed that a few of the cytomegalovirus-associated TCR beta chains recognize cytomegalovirus antigens. Because HLA typing was unavailable for some donors at each locus, only the typed subset was used in association tests. Only TCR beta chains were sequenced in this cohort, and the absence of alpha or paired-chain data limited detectable features. A later analysis reported that several top co-occurrence clusters appeared linked to parvovirus B19, influenza, CMV and Epstein-Barr virus. In an earlier analysis of 587 of the donors, most TCR beta V segments appeared in productive rearrangements about 87% or about 30% of the time, broadly matching IMGT annotations. When HLA alleles, especially DR and DQ, strongly co-occurred, TCR associations were difficult to assign to individual alleles. A later analysis associated some 17,000 TCR beta sequences with specific HLA alleles at a false discovery rate of 0.05. Presence/absence analyses assumed roughly uniform sequencing depth across donors, an assumption that may not hold. According to a later analysis, TCR association rates differed among HLA loci, with DRB1 alleles showing the most associated TCRs and HLA-C alleles showing the fewest. Because counts were too low, about 15 rarely observed V segments, including chromosome 9 orphons, were left out of the earlier analysis of several hundred of the donors. In a later analysis, most CMV-associated TCR beta chains were found to appear HLA-restricted, with HLA associations seemingly driven largely by CMV exposure. For the cohort, immune exposure information was limited to CMV serostatus. In a later analysis, HLA-associated TCR beta chains showed more clonal expansion and lower generation probabilities than non-associated chains that were equally common. According to a later genetic analysis, donors in an Asian-associated ancestry cluster had fewer N-insertions in productive TCRs than the approximately 650-donor mean. The study gave a list of roughly 150 TCR beta chains associated with cytomegalovirus. Some IMGT-functional V segments, including TRBV6-2 and TRBV6-3, could not be distinguished by the 87-base-pair reads and were therefore excluded. Most TCR sequences were observed very rarely across donors, whereas some public TCRs were present in many individuals. In both the original and validation cohorts, the classifier was reported to diagnose cytomegalovirus status with high specificity and sensitivity. A cluster of highly shared sequence variants was judged likely to be a technical artifact of the sequencing pipeline. A further reported finding was that TCR beta sequences accurately predicted the HLA-A and HLA-B alleles for most subjects in the first cohort. V-gene and J-gene trimming of TCR beta chains was associated with a missense DCLRE1C variant in a later genetic analysis, and the association was replicated in an independent cohort. Linkage disequilibrium might explain the correlated functional status among segregating V segments, but an unknown experimental factor could not be excluded.

From its cysteine to its phenylalanine, the CDR3 spans 16 amino acids. Only the CDR3 DNA is retained, 48 bases long and in frame from the first base. The germline V and J ends show losses of 5 bases and 1 base respectively, and no gene match explains 10 bases of the junction. Per the germline V gene, SGHVS is the CDR1 and FQNEAQ is the CDR2. This clone has a handful of counts. It lacks a known antigen. No qualities accompany the bases; no much larger clone lies one base away. The rearrangement combines TRBV7-8 with TRBJ2-5; 7 junctional bases match TRBD2. The sequenced material came from PBMCs. The receptor comes from a woman aged 30 to 39 in good health and CMV-seronegative. The CDR3 protein: CASSPDPGLLQETQYF. Here is the DNA: TGTGCCAGCAGCCCGGATCCGGGACTACTCCAAGAGACCCAGTACTTC.